This TCR beta chain emerged from a study of read filtering for tumor transcriptome and immune sequencing. Across the study: R-ISS stage counts were fewer than ten for I, roughly 15 for II, roughly seven for III.

Every patient had bone marrow sampled while the disease was active. There are many counts of this clonotype. As yet, its antigen is unknown. CDR1 SQVTM and CDR2 ANQGSEA come from the germline V gene. CDR3 length: 14 residues. V gave up 2 bases and J gave up 0 bases, with 10 bases separating them. Study conclusions and caveats: Without single-read clonotypes, shared clonotype proportions correlated more between IR-seq and RNA-seq.

The library was built from about 400 ng RNA with molecular barcoded adaptors for alpha/delta and beta/gamma chains. Using its own MiXCR run on the reads, TCRdb lists one record per CDR3 protein. The sample holds about 93,000 distinct CDR3 sequences; around a fifth are singletons and the top ten take 10% to 12%. The genes are TRBV29-1 and TRBJ1-1; D perhaps matches TRBD1 (5 bases). The specimen was a population of CD138-negative cells sorted from bone marrow. The clonotype originates from a donor at least 40 years old with multiple myeloma. CDR3 in DNA: TGCAGCGTTGAACAGGGCGCCCTGAACACTGAAGCTTTCTTT. This encodes CSVEQGALNTEAFF.